These T cell receptor beta chains were read from a single sample in a study of control samples from healthy donors and cancer patients. Profiled with immunoSEQ multiplex PCR; TCRdb holds only in-frame clones, not every one. The data show about 190,000 clones, with around 93% seen just once and 1.8% held by the top ten. Source material: blood. These receptors originate from a man younger than 40 in good health. CDR3s include the opening cysteine and the closing phenylalanine or tryptophan. A D gene is named only where the DNA matches it firmly. Not all rows give a size; the values are once, few, many and, for expanded clones, a class.

J gene	D gene	clone size	V gene	CDR3 DNA	CDR3 protein
TRBJ2-5	NA	NA	TRBV19	TGTGCCAGTAAAAGCGTGGATGCCCAAGAGACCCAGTACTTC	CASKSVDAQETQYF
TRBJ2-5	NA	NA	TRBV2	TGTGCCAGCAGTGTCGGCACTAGTGGGGAGACCCAGTACTTC	CASSVGTSGETQYF
TRBJ2-7	NA	NA	TRBV4-1	TGCGCCAGCAGCCAAGATGTAATTCAGGGGGGCGAGCAGTACTTC	CASSQDVIQGGEQYF
TRBJ1-1	NA	NA	TRBV7-3	TGTGCCAGCAGCTTAAGTTCGGGGTCTACTGAAGCTTTCTTT	CASSLSSGSTEAFF
TRBJ1-4	NA	NA	TRBV27	TGTGCCAGCAGTCTAGGTGGGTCGCGCCCGATAAAACTGTTTTTT	CASSLGGSRPIKLFF
TRBJ2-7	NA	NA	TRBV11-2	TGTGCCAGCACCCCGGCCTACGAGCAGTACTTC	CASTPAYEQYF
TRBJ2-3	TRBD1	NA	TRBV11-2	TGTGCCAGCAGCTCCCGGGACAGGGTCGTAGATACGCAGTATTTT	CASSSRDRVVDTQYF
TRBJ2-3	TRBD2	once	TRBV6-4	TGTGCCAGCAGTGACCCGACTAGCGGGTTAGATACGCAGTATTTT	CASSDPTSGLDTQYF
TRBJ2-1	NA	NA	TRBV4-1	TGCGCCAGCAGCCAGGGCAGGGGCGGGGATATTCTGGGTGAGCAGTTCTTC	CASSQGRGGDILGEQFF
TRBJ1-2	NA	NA	TRBV30	TGTGCCTGGAGTGTAGGGCTAAACTATGGCTACACCTTC	CAWSVGLNYGYTF
TRBJ2-3	NA	NA	TRBV10-3	TGTGCCATCAGTGAGTCGTCTGACACCTTCACAGATACGCAGTATTTT	CAISESSDTFTDTQYF
TRBJ1-2	NA	NA	TRBV6-4	TGTGCCAGCAGTGACTCTCCGACAGCTCATTCGGATGGCTACACCTTC	CASSDSPTAHSDGYTF
TRBJ1-1	NA	NA	TRBV6-5	TGTGCCAGCACCCGAGGATCGGGGGCCGGCACTGAAGCTTTCTTT	CASTRGSGAGTEAFF
TRBJ2-2	NA	NA	TRBV9	TGTGCCAGCAGCCGGGGGTACGGGGAGCTGTTTTTT	CASSRGYGELFF
TRBJ2-7	TRBD1	NA	TRBV3-1/TRBV3-2	TGTGCCAGCAGCCACCGGGACAGGGTCTCCGAGCAGTACTTC	CASSHRDRVSEQYF
TRBJ1-5	NA	NA	TRBV11-2	TGTGCCAGCAGCTTAGGTCCTAGGTCGCAGCCCCAGCATTTT	CASSLGPRSQPQHF
TRBJ1-4	NA	NA	TRBV19	TGTGCCAGTAGTGAGGACAGTTTTAATGAAAAACTGTTTTTT	CASSEDSFNEKLFF
TRBJ2-2	NA	NA	TRBV3-1/TRBV3-2	TGTGCCAGCAGCCAGGGCAGGGGAACCGGGGAGCTGTTTTTT	CASSQGRGTGELFF
TRBJ1-6	NA	NA	TRBV19	TGTGCCAGTAGTTCGAGACAGGTTGATTCACCCCTCCACTTT	CASSSRQVDSPLHF
TRBJ1-1	TRBD1	NA	TRBV4-1	TGCGCCAGCAGCGGACAGGGAATGACTGAAGCTTTCTTT	CASSGQGMTEAFF
TRBJ2-3	TRBD1	NA	TRBV6-6	TGTGCCAGCGGAGAGACAGGGCCCAAGGTCGCAGATACGCAGTATTTT	CASGETGPKVADTQYF
TRBJ1-5	TRBD1	few	TRBV6-5	TGTGCCAGCAGTTACTCGGCCAGGGGGTCTAATCAGCCCCAGCATTTT	CASSYSARGSNQPQHF
TRBJ2-6	NA	NA	TRBV30	TGTGCCTGGAGGGATACCCGGGGGGCGGGGGCCAACGTCCTGACTTTC	CAWRDTRGAGANVLTF
TRBJ1-2	TRBD1	NA	TRBV18	TGTGCCAGCTCACCGGACGGGACAGGGTCGTTCTATGGCTACACCTTC	CASSPDGTGSFYGYTF
TRBJ1-4	NA	NA	TRBV9	TGTGCCAGCAGCGACGGGGGGCGCGATGAAAAACTGTTTTTT	CASSDGGRDEKLFF
TRBJ1-1	NA	NA	TRBV6-1	TGTGCCAGCAGTGAAGGGCAGATTATCTTGAACACTGAAGCTTTCTTT	CASSEGQIILNTEAFF
TRBJ2-1	TRBD1	NA	TRBV10-2	TGCGCCAGCGGATTACAGGGGATGGCCTACAATGAGCAGTTCTTC	CASGLQGMAYNEQFF
TRBJ2-1	NA	once	TRBV7-3	TGTGCCAGCAGCTCCTTGGACGGGAGCGAGCAGTTCTTC	CASSSLDGSEQFF
TRBJ2-3	TRBD2	NA	TRBV10-2	TGCGCCAGCAGTGAGCTGGCGGGGGGGCAAGATACGCAGTATTTT	CASSELAGGQDTQYF
TRBJ1-5	TRBD1	NA	TRBV5-1	TGCGCCAGCAGCCCTGACAGGGAGAGGGGTAATCAGCCCCAGCATTTT	CASSPDRERGNQPQHF
TRBJ1-6	NA	once	TRBV5-6	TGTGCCAGCAGCTTGATTGGGACCGCCAATTCACCCCTCCACTTT	CASSLIGTANSPLHF
TRBJ1-1	NA	NA	TRBV15	TGTGCCACCAGCAGAGATAGAGGAGGGCCTGAAGCTTTCTTT	CATSRDRGGPEAFF